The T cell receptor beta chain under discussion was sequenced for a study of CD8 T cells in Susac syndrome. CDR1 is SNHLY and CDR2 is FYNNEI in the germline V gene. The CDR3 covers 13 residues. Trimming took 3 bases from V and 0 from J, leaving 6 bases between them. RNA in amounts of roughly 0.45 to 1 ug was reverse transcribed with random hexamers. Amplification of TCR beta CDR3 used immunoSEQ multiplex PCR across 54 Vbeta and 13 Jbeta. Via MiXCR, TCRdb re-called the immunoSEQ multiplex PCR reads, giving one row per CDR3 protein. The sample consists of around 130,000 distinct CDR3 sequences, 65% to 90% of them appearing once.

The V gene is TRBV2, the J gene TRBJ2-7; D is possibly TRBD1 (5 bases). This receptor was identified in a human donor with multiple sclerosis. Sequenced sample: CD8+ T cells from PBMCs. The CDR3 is CASSEGHSYEQYF. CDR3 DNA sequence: TGTGCCAGCAGTGAGGGGCACTCCTACGAGCAGTACTTC.